This T cell receptor beta chain is drawn from a study of beta chain features in type 1 diabetes. Broader study findings: Among all four CD4+ subsets, Type 1 diabetes patients had TCRB CDR3s that were moderately but significantly shorter.

This clone was picked up a small number of times. As yet, its antigen is unknown. The germline V gene encodes CDR1 SGHRS and CDR2 YFSETQ. The CDR3 totals 14 residues. V shed 2 bases and J shed 5 bases, with 11 bases lying between them. Expressed TCRB transcripts got sequenced, as all isolated RNA was reverse transcribed. Clones were sequenced by immunoSEQ multiplex PCR, and TCRdb holds only the in-frame ones, with some missing. The table lists roughly 150,000 clones, 10% of them singletons, with roughly 0.45% in the top ten. The sequenced sample consisted of central memory CD4+ T cells from blood. This chain connects TRBV5-1 to TRBJ2-1; D ambiguous. The sequence was collected from a man in his thirties or forties with type 1 diabetes. This CDR3 is CASSLSLSHNEQFF. The CDR3 region has the DNA TGCGCCAGCAGCTTATCTCTGTCCCACAATGAGCAGTTCTTC. Combining the CDR3 with reference TRBV5-1 and TRBJ2-1 gives the whole variable domain KAGVTQTPRYLIKTRGQQVTLSCSPISGHRSVSWYQQTPGQGLQFLFEYFSETQRNKGNFPGRFSGRQFSNSRSEMNVSTLELGDSALYLCASSLSLSHNEQFFGPGTRLTVL.